Below, 27 T cell receptor beta chains from the same sample are listed, as sequenced in a study of CD8+CD57+ T cells in acquired aplastic anemia. Genomic DNA was employed as the template in profiling TCR beta VDJ and CDR3. One entry per CDR3 protein results from TCRdb running MiXCR on the reads. The repertoire holds roughly 190,000 distinct CDR3 sequences, with nearly 50% as singletons. All patients picked for sequencing had shown, by flow cytometry, an expansion of CD8+CD57+ cells. Material for sequencing was sorted CD4+, CD8+, or CD8+CD57+ T cells (not recorded which) from PBMCs. These receptors came from a human donor with aplastic anemia.

The chain uses TRBV6-1 and TRBJ2-6; possibly TRBD2 for D (5 bases). This CDR3 is 15 amino acids long. Germline assignment: CDR1 MNHNS and CDR2 SASEGT. V was cut by 6 bases and J by 0 bases, with 9 bases left in between. The CDR3 nucleotides read TGTGCCAGCAGCCCGGGAAACTCTGGGGCCAACGTCCTGACTTTC. It encodes CASSPGNSGANVLTF.

The V and J genes are TRBV6-2 or TRBV6-3 and TRBJ2-7; 16 positions agree with TRBD2. The CDR3 consists of 17 residues. Germline V lookup: CDR1 MNHEY, CDR2 SVGEGT. The V segment lost 2 bases and the J segment 3 bases; nucleotides outside the gene matches: 4. The CDR3 DNA is TGTGCCAGCAGTTACCCGGGACTAGCGGGAGGGCTCTACGAGCAGTACTTC. It encodes CASSYPGLAGGLYEQYF.

The chain links TRBV29-1 to TRBJ1-3; D gene unclear. The V gene lost 6 bases and the J gene lost 4 bases, with 10 bases spanning the gap. The CDR3 covers 12 residues. In germline, CDR1 is SQVTM, CDR2 ANQGSEA. The CDR3 DNA sequence: TGCAGCGTGGGGTCGGACGGAAACACCATATATTTT. This codes for CSVGSDGNTIYF.

This clonotype was counted a single time. The chain couples TRBV4-1 to TRBJ1-1; tentative D call: TRBD1 (5 bases). The ends were cut back, 5 bases at V and 1 base at J, with 11 bases in the middle. The CDR3 is made up of 14 amino acids. From germline, CDR1 is MGHRA and CDR2 YSYEKL. The CDR3 nucleotides read TGCGCCAGCAGCTGGGACGCGGGGAACACTGAAGCTTTCTTT. This translates into CASSWDAGNTEAFF.

This clonotype has at least ten counts. This chain joins TRBV5-6 and TRBJ2-7; D remains ambiguous. This CDR3 region has 11 residues. Trimming left V 4 bases short and J 2 bases short, with 4 bases between. Looked up from germline, CDR1 is SGHDT and CDR2 is YYEEEE. The CDR3 spells CASSEPYEQYF. In DNA form, the CDR3 reads TGTGCCAGCAGCGAGCCCTACGAGCAGTACTTC.

The J gene is TRBJ2-5, the V gene TRBV5-1; no definite D call. This CDR3 comprises 13 residues. The germline CDR1 and CDR2 sequences are SGHRS and YFSETQ. Trimming pared 1 base from V and 3 bases from J, leaving 7 bases between. CDR3 protein: CASSLFGEETQYF. DNA for the CDR3: TGCGCCAGCAGCTTGTTTGGGGAAGAGACCCAGTACTTC.

This clonotype came up many times. V gene TRBV5-1 combines with J gene TRBJ2-1; 7 nucleotides match TRBD2. This CDR3 has 16 residues. J lost 5 bases, V lost 8 bases, and 16 bases had no gene match. From germline, CDR1 is SGHRS and CDR2 YFSETQ. The CDR3 loop is CARILANKRPDNEQFF. In nucleotides, the CDR3 is TGCGCCAGGATACTAGCGAATAAACGTCCAGACAATGAGCAGTTCTTC.

The chain combines TRBV25-1 with TRBJ1-1; D call uncertain. V was trimmed by 3 bases and J by 1 base, leaving 9 bases between them. This CDR3 comprises 14 residues. Germline loops: CDR1 MGHDK, CDR2 SYGVNS. The CDR3 DNA reads TGTGCCAGCAGTGAGACGCGAGGGAACACTGAAGCTTTCTTT. Its protein is CASSETRGNTEAFF.

The sample holds one count of this clonotype. The chain joins TRBV6-2 or TRBV6-3 to TRBJ2-3; 7 nucleotides match TRBD2. CDR1 and CDR2 from the germline V gene are MNHEY and SVGEGT. The ends lost 0 bases at V and 2 bases at J; junction bases unmatched: 11. The CDR3 has 18 residues. The CDR3: CASSYSNQPAGATDTQYF. The CDR3 DNA sequence: TGTGCCAGCAGTTACTCGAATCAGCCGGCGGGAGCCACAGATACGCAGTATTTT.

The V call is TRBV20-1, the J call TRBJ2-1; TRBD1 agrees at 7 bases. Germline V lookup: CDR1 DFQATT, CDR2 SNEGSKA (reference sequence). The V segment lost 5 bases and the J segment 6 bases; nucleotides outside the gene matches: 10. The CDR3 sequence is 14 residues long. CDR3 in DNA: TGCAGTGCTTTTGCGACAGGGATGGCCAATGAGCAGTTCTTC. It codes for CSAFATGMANEQFF.

Details on this clonotype: Being one base from a much bigger clone, this may be a read error. The J gene is TRBJ1-6, the V gene TRBV7-6; D gene unclear. The CDR3 sequence is 13 residues long. Germline values: CDR1 SGHVS, CDR2 FNYEAQ. Trimming cost V 8 bases and J 10 bases, with 15 bases left between them. As DNA, the CDR3 is TGTGCCAGCGGTGAGTGGAGAGGATCACCCCTCCACTTT. Translation gives CASGEWRGSPLHF. Full variable domain (missing parts from reference TRBV7-6 and TRBJ1-6): GAGVSQSPRYKVTKRGQDVALRCDPISGHVSLYWYRQALGQGPEFLTYFNYEAQQDKSGLPNDRFSAERPEGSISTLTIQRTEQRDSAMYRCASGEWRGSPLHFGNGTRLTVT.

This clonotype was seen more than once but under ten times. This may be a read error, as it is one base from a much larger clone. The chain links TRBV5-1 to TRBJ2-1, with unresolved D. CDR3 length equals 13 residues. CDR1 is SGHRS and CDR2 is YFSETQ in the germline V gene. The CDR3 loop reads CAGSFVTIKEQFF. For the CDR3, the DNA is TGCGCCGGCAGCTTTGTCACGATCAAGGAGCAGTTCTTC. Full variable domain (outside the CDR3, taken from reference TRBV5-1 and TRBJ2-1): KAGVTQTPRYLIKTRGQQVTLSCSPISGHRSVSWYQQTPGQGLQFLFEYFSETQRNKGNFPGRFSGRQFSNSRSEMNVSTLELGDSALYLCAGSFVTIKEQFFGPGTRLTVL.

CDR3 residues: CASSVTAQPQHF. The CDR3 nucleotides read TGTGCCAGTAGTGTAACCGCTCAGCCCCAGCATTTT. This chain uses TRBV19 with TRBJ1-5; D unresolved. The CDR3 has 12 amino acids. The germline V gene has CDR1 LNHDA and CDR2 SQIVND (reference sequence). Trimming pared 5 bases from V and 6 bases from J, leaving 8 bases between.

This clonotype was detected ten times or more. The gene calls are TRBV12-3 or TRBV12-4 and TRBJ1-2, with D possibly TRBD1 on 5 matching bases. CDR3 length: 13 amino acids. Trimming cost V 2 bases and J 9 bases, with 13 bases left between them. CDR3 sequence (DNA): TGTGCCAGCAGTTTATTTCGGGGGGTTAGCTACACCTTC. Protein: CASSLFRGVSYTF.

The chain uses TRBV4-3 and TRBJ1-1; TRBD1 is a possible D gene (5 bases). Germline CDR1 LGHNA, CDR2 YSLEER. The length of the CDR3 is 14 residues. The V end was cut by 2 bases, the J end by 5 bases, with 12 bases between. The CDR3 sequence is CASSQPQGATEAFF. CDR3 sequence (DNA): TGCGCCAGCAGCCAACCCCAAGGGGCGACTGAAGCTTTCTTT.

With respect to this clonotype: A much larger clone differs from this one at a single base, so this may be a read error. The chain recombines TRBV12-3 or TRBV12-4 with TRBJ2-3; 7 bases align to TRBD2. J lost 5 bases, V lost 4 bases, and 9 bases had no gene match. The CDR3 spans 15 residues. The chain's CDR3 is CASSSQAGAEDTQYF. CDR3 sequence (DNA): TGTGCCAGCAGTTCCCAGGCGGGAGCGGAAGATACGCAGTATTTT.

CDR3 region: CAKLPGQGYEQYF. The CDR3 DNA follows: TGTGCCAAACTACCGGGACAGGGCTACGAGCAGTACTTC. V is TRBV10-3 and J is TRBJ2-7, with TRBD1 matching 9 bases. The germline V gene encodes CDR1 ENHRY and CDR2 SYGVKD. The CDR3 length is 13 residues. With V trimmed by 10 bases and J by 3 bases, 7 bases remained unmatched.

This sequence joins TRBV19 and TRBJ2-5, with a possible D match to TRBD2 (7 bases). Germline V gene lookup returns CDR1 LNHDA and CDR2 SQIVND (reference sequence). The V end was cut by 11 bases, the J end by 2 bases, with 21 bases between. CDR3 length: 15 amino acids. The CDR3 is CASGEGQDRQETQYF. The CDR3 DNA reads TGTGCCTCAGGGGAGGGCCAAGACAGACAAGAGACCCAGTACTTC.

This chain links TRBV12-1 with TRBJ1-1; the D call in the table, TRBD1, was not verified against the DNA. TRBV12-1 is a recognized pseudogene. The CDR3 contains 14 residues. CDR3 protein: CASSRGSGVTEAFF. The CDR3 DNA reads TGTGCCAGCAGCCGGGGCTCGGGCGTCACTGAAGCTTTCTTT.

The rearrangement uses TRBV7-9 and TRBJ2-7; possible D gene TRBD1, 5 bases. The germline gives CDR1 SEHNR, CDR2 FQNEAQ (reference sequence). Trimming stripped 5 bases from V and 3 bases from J, with 8 bases between. The CDR3 loop spans 12 amino acids. CDR3 nucleotide sequence: TGTGCCAGCAGCCCTAGGGGCTACGAGCAGTACTTC. This sequence encodes CASSPRGYEQYF.

The chain employs TRBV24-1 and TRBJ2-5; TRBD2 agrees at 14 bases. V dropped 6 bases and J dropped 5; count of bases not matched to a gene: 7. This CDR3 has 16 residues. CDR1 is KGHDR and CDR2 is SFDVKD in the germline V gene. DNA for the CDR3: TGTGCCACCAGTACGACTAGCGGGGGGGCCCCGGAGACCCAGTACTTC. Residues: CATSTTSGGAPETQYF.

The gene calls are TRBV12-3 or TRBV12-4 and TRBJ2-3, with 11 bases matching TRBD1. The CDR3 length is 15 residues. The V gene end was trimmed by 2 bases and the J gene end by 5 bases; junction bases not matched to a gene: 3. CDR3 in DNA: TGTGCCAGCAGTTTACGGGACAGGGGGTTAGATACGCAGTATTTT. Translated: CASSLRDRGLDTQYF.

In regard to this clonotype: This may arise from a read error, as a much more abundant clone is one base away. The chain carries TRBV19 and TRBJ1-5; D may be TRBD1 (5 bases). Trimming left V 10 bases short and J 3 bases short, with 25 bases between. The germline CDR1 and CDR2 sequences are LNHDA and SQIVND (reference sequence). This CDR3 comprises 17 residues. CDR3 amino acids: CATMTQGSRSINQPQHF. In nucleotides, the CDR3 is TGTGCCACTATGACTCAGGGTTCGAGGTCTATCAATCAGCCCCAGCATTTT.

The chain links TRBV29-1 to TRBJ1-6; D may be TRBD1 (5 bases). The germline V and J ends were trimmed by 6 bases and 8 bases, with 14 bases remaining between them. Germline V gene sequence: CDR1 SQVTM, CDR2 ANQGSEA. The CDR3 runs 13 residues. Here the CDR3 DNA reads TGCAGCGTGATGACAGAGGGCTATTCACCCCTCCACTTT. Translated, it gives CSVMTEGYSPLHF.

The chain recombines TRBV20-1 with TRBJ2-1; no clear D gene. Germline V lookup: CDR1 DFQATT, CDR2 SNEGSKA (reference sequence). CDR3 length equals 14 residues. V was clipped by 3 bases and J by 4 bases, with 13 bases between them. The CDR3 DNA is TGCAGTGCTAGCCCAGCGCCTCCTTACAATGAGCAGTTCTTC. This encodes CSASPAPPYNEQFF.

The rearrangement uses TRBV24-1 and TRBJ2-3, with 10 bases aligning to TRBD1. With V trimmed by 1 base and J by 5 bases, 17 bases remained unmatched. Germline V gene data show CDR1 as KGHDR and CDR2 as SFDVKD. CDR3 length equals 20 residues. CDR3 nucleotide sequence: TGTGCCACCAGTGATTTCGGGCTCAAAGCCGGGACAGGGGAAGGAGATACGCAGTATTTT. As protein: CATSDFGLKAGTGEGDTQYF.

This clonotype was observed a single time. The chain carries TRBV19 and TRBJ2-3; 12 positions agree with TRBD2. The V gene end was trimmed by 3 bases and the J gene end by 3 bases; junction bases not matched to a gene: 1. CDR1 LNHDA and CDR2 SQIVND come from the germline V gene (reference sequence). The CDR3 runs to 15 residues. Here the CDR3 reads CASSILAGGTDTQYF. The CDR3 DNA reads as TGTGCCAGTAGTATCCTAGCGGGGGGGACAGATACGCAGTATTTT.